This T cell receptor beta chain was recovered during a study of cytomegalovirus exposure and HLA in healthy donors. Clones were sequenced by immunoSEQ multiplex PCR, and TCRdb holds only the in-frame ones, with some missing. The top ten hold around 11% of the sample, which has some 260,000 clones, approximately 84% seen once. Germline loops: CDR1 MGHRA, CDR2 YSYEKL. V lost 7 bases, J lost 6 bases, and 22 bases lay in between. The CDR3 is 15 amino acids. The V call is TRBV4-1, the J call TRBJ2-7; weak D call: TRBD1 (6 bases). This sequence originates from a man younger than 35 in good health and CMV-seropositive. Sequenced input: PBMCs. In nucleotides, the CDR3 is TGCGCCAGCAACCACAGGGCAGATCCCCAGCTCGAGCAGTACTTC. This sequence encodes CASNHRADPQLEQYF.